This T cell receptor beta chain was identified during a study of T-cell reconstitution after alpha-beta-depleted transplantation in children. This clonotype was counted a few times. The CDR3 contains 11 residues. V dropped 8 bases and J dropped 7 bases, with 11 bases sitting between them. Construction of the TCRbeta library involved unique molecular identifiers. Each CDR3 protein gets one entry after TCRdb re-called the PCR reads with MiXCR. Here the sample spans hundreds of thousands of distinct CDR3 sequences, about 16% being singletons. The TCR was taken from a male patient aged 10 to 17 who had a stem cell transplant for acute lymphoblastic leukemia, so the T cells may come from the graft donor. The source was PBMCs, mostly from graft donor cells, collected 360 days after TCRalphabeta/CD19-depleted stem cell transplant. The chain combines TRBV12-3 or TRBV12-4 with TRBJ1-2; no reliable D call. The CDR3 here is CASGLSGGYTF. For the CDR3, the DNA is TGTGCCAGCGGGCTGTCGGGTGGCTACACCTTC.